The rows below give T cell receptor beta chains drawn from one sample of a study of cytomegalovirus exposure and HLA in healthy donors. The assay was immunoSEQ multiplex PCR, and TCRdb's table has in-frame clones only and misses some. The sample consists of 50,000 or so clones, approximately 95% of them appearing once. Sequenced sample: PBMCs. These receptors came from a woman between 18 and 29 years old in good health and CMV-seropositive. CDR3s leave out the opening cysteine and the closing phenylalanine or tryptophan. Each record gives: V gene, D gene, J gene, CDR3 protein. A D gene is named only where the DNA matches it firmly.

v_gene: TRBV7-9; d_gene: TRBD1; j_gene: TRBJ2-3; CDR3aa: ASSPSSGQELSTDTQY
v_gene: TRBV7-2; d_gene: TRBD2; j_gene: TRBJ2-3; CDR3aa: ASSLSGRPDTQY
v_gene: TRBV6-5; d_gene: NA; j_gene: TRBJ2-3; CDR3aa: ASLLVDTQY
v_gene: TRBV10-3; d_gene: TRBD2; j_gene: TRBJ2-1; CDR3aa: AIRSPSGRANEQF
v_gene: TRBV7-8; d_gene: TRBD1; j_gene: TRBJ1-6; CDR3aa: ASSLEDRERPLH
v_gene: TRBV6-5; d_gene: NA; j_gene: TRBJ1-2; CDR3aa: ASSSGGLEGDYGYT
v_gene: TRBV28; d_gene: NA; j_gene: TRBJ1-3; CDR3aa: ASSPGDLSGNTIY
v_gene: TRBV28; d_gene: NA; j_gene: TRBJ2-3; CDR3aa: ASSFGQGLATQY
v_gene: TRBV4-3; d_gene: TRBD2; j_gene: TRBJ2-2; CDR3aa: ASSQGSGYTGELF
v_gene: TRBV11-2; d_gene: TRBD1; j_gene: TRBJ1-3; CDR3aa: ASSQGGNTIY
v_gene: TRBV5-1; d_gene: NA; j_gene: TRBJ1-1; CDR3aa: ASSLDGGATEKAF
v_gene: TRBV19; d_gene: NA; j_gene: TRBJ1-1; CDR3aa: ASSIGGAGTHVPNTEAF
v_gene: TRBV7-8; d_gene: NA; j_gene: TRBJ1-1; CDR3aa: ASSYPTGGTEAF
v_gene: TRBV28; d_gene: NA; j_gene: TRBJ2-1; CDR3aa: ASSLRGFGVRTYNEQF
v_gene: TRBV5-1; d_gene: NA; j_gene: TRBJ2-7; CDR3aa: ATLSASYEQY
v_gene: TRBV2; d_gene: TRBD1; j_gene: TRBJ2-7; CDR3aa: ASSEGDRGRYEQY
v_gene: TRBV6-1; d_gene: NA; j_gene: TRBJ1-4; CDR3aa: ASIPARGSNEKLF
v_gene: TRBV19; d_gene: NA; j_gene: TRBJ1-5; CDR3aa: ASSVQGSGNQPQH
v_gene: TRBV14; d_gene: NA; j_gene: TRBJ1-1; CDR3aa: ASSQEEWNTEAF
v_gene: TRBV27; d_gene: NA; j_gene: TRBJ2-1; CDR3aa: ASSLLPSGYNEQF